This T cell receptor beta chain was recovered during a study of blood T cell repertoires in COVID-19. Study details: T cells, B-cell-depleted T cells, or PBMCs supplied cDNA or gDNA.

Trimming left V 6 bases short and J 10 bases short, with 25 bases between. This CDR3 region has 16 residues. CDR1 and CDR2 (germline): SGHTA, FQGNSA. The protocol was immunoSEQ multiplex PCR, while the TCRdb copy is restricted to in-frame clones and leaves out a portion. Of roughly 100,000 clones in the sample, around nine tenths were seen once. This sequence was found in a man aged 50-59 years with active COVID-19. The material sequenced was peripheral blood. This chain links TRBV7-2 with TRBJ2-1; a possible D gene is TRBD2 (7 bases). The CDR3 reads CASSPMAGASPREQFF. In DNA form, the CDR3 reads TGTGCCAGCAGTCCCATGGCGGGGGCCTCCCCGAGGGAGCAGTTCTTC.